This entry features one T cell receptor beta chain sequence. The source of the sample is a study of T-cell reconstitution after alpha-beta-depleted transplantation in children. It was with unique molecular identifiers that the TCRbeta library was prepared. MiXCR was run by TCRdb on the PCR reads, yielding one entry per CDR3 protein. Found here are about 500,000 distinct CDR3 sequences, approximately 32% of them singletons; the top ten hold 2.4%. Sequencing was performed on PBMCs from the stem cell graft donor, taken from the stem cell graft. The TCR originated in a human donor who donated a stem cell graft to a child with aplastic anemia.

CDR3 nucleotides: TGTGCCCTCGGTGGGCCTAGCGGGACCTACGAGCAGTACTTC. It codes for CALGGPSGTYEQYF. The genes are TRBV30 and TRBJ2-7; TRBD2 aligns across 9 bases. Germline V CDR1 and CDR2: GTSNPN, SVGIG (reference sequence). The CDR3 runs to 14 residues. V lost 8 bases, J lost 2 bases, and 10 bases stayed unmatched.